Detailed here is one T cell receptor beta chain. The antigen it binds to is not known. No clone much larger than this one lies a single base away; base qualities are absent. The method was the immunoSEQ multiplex PCR assay. Entries here come from immuneACCESS through TCRdb and include only in-frame sequences with V and J called. Some clones fail to appear in such tables; in the studies checked, an unresolved V gene covers under half of the shortfall, and the cause of the remainder is unknown. For this sample there are about 60,000 clones; about 91% appear just once. The top ten clonotypes cover more than 0.7% of the sample. The source of the sample is a study of T cell changes during pregnancy in multiple sclerosis (dated by TCRdb to the late 2010s). For the wider study: In women with multiple sclerosis, the researchers looked at how the T cell repertoire shifted as pregnancy progressed.

The CDR3 runs 15 amino acids, cysteine and phenylalanine included. The CDR3 DNA has 45 bases and is translated from base 1. The CDR1 and CDR2 encoded by the germline V gene (reference sequence) are SGHAT and FQDESV. The germline V and J ends show losses of 5 bases and 7 bases respectively, and no gene match explains 9 bases of the junction. The source was peripheral blood, collected in the first trimester of pregnancy. The clonotype was recovered from a female donor with multiple sclerosis, enrolled in a pregnancy study. This chain joins TRBV11-1 to TRBJ2-1, with TRBD1 matching 9 junction bases. CDR3 reads: CASSLVQGARNEQFF. In nucleotides, the sequence is TGTGCCAGCAGCCTCGTACAGGGGGCAAGAAATGAGCAGTTCTTC.